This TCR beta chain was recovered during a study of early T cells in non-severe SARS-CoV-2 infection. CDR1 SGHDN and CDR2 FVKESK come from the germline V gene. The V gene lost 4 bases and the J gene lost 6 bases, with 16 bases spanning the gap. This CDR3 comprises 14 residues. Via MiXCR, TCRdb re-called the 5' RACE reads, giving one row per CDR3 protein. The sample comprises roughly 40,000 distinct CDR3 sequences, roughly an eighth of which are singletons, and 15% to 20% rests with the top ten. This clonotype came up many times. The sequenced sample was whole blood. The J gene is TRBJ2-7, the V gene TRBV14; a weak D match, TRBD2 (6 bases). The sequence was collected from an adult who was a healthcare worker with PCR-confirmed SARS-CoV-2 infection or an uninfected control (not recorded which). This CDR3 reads CASSLLGGEGEQYF. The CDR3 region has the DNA TGTGCCAGCAGCCTCCTGGGGGGAGAGGGCGAGCAGTACTTC.